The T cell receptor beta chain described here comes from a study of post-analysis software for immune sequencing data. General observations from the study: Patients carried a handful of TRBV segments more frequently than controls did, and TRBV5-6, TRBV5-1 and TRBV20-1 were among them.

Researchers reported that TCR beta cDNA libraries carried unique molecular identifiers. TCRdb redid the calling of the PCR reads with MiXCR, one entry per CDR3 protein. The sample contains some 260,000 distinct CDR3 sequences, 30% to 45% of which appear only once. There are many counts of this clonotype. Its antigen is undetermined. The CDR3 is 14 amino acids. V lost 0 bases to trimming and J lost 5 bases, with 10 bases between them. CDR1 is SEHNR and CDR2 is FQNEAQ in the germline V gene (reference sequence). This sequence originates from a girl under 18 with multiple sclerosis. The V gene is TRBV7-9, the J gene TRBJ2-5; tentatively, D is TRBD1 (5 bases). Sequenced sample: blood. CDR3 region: CASSLAGPPETQYF. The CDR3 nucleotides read TGTGCCAGCAGCTTAGCGGGGCCCCCGGAGACCCAGTACTTC.